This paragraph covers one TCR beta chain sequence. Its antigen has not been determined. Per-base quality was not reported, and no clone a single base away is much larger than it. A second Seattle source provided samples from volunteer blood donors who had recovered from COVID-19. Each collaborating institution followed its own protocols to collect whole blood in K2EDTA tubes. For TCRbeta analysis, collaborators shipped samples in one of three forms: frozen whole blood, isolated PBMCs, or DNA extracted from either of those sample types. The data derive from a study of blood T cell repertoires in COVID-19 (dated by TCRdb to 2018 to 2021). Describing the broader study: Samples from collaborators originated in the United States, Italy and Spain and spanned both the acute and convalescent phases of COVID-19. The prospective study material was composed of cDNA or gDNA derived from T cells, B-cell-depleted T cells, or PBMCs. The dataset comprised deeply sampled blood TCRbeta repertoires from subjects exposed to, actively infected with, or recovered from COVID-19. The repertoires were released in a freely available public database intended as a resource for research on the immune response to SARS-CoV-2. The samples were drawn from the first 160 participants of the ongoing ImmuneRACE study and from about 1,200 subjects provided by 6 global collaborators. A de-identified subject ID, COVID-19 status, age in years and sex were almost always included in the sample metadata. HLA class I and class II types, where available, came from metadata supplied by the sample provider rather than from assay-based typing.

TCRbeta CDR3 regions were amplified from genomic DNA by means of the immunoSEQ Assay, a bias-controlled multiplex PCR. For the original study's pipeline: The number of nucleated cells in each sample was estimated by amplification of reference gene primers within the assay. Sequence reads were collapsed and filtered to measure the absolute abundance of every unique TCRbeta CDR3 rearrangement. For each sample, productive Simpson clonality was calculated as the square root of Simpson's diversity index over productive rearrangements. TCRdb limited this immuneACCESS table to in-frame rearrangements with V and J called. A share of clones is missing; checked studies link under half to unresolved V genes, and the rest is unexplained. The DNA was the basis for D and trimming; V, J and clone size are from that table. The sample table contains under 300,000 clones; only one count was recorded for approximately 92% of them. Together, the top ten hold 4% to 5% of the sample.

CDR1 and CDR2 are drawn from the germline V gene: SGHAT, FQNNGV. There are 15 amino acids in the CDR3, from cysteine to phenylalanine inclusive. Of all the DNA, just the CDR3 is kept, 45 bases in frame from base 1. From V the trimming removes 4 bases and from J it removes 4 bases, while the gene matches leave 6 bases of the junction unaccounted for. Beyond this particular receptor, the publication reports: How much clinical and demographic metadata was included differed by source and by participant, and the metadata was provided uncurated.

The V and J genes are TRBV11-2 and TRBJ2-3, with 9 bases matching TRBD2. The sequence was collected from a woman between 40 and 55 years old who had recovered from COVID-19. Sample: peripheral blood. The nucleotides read TGTGCCAGCAGCTCCTTAGCGGGAGTATCAGATACGCAGTATTTT. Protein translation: CASSSLAGVSDTQYF.